This TCR beta chain originates from a study of T cells in localized non-small cell lung cancer (dated by TCRdb to about 2020). About the investigation overall: T cell repertoires of 200 to 250 early-stage NSCLC patients were analyzed, with tumors being compared against uninvolved tumor-adjacent lungs. A mean age of roughly 66 years was recorded for the NSCLC patients, of whom 120 to 150 were male and about a hundred were female. All 250 or so NSCLC patients in the cohort were treatment-naive and had localized lung tumors that were resected. The paper as a whole reports these results and caveats: Uninvolved tumor-adjacent lung showed the highest T cell clonality, higher than tumor, which suggests more focused antigenic responses in the adjacent lung. Because multi-region tumor sequencing was not performed, intratumor heterogeneity could not be ruled out. Of the top 100 tumor clones, a median of roughly 56 were detected in paired uninvolved adjacent lung; roughly 26 were also among that lung's top 100. Because of the exploratory design, TCR variables were selected using unadjusted p-values without false-discovery rate correction. Higher T cell density in blood was associated with longer overall survival, whereas higher clonality in adjacent lung was associated with shorter survival.

Trimming takes 0 bases off V and 3 bases off J; junction bases not matched to a gene: 6. The germline V gene specifies MGHRA as CDR1 and YSYEKL as CDR2. The CDR3, cysteine through phenylalanine, is 16 amino acids long. Only the CDR3 DNA is retained, 48 bases long and in frame from the first base. At diagnosis, peripheral blood, uninvolved tumor-adjacent lung and tumor were collected and were preserved as a mix of fresh-frozen and FFPE material. Blood samples were analyzed as peripheral blood mononuclear cells for TCR repertoire profiling. The immunoSEQ Assay was used to sequence TCR beta CDR3 regions from DNA. The source study handled its data this way. To compute T cell density, TCR beta template counts were normalized to usable DNA, which was estimated by amplifying housekeeping genes. The preseqR package was used to estimate richness by extrapolating to 400,000 templates for PBMC samples and to 120,000 templates for tissue samples. Clonality was defined as one minus Pielou's evenness. Differential abundance testing on productive amino-acid clonotypes, with a minimum total count of 5 and an alpha of 0.1, was used to identify tissue-enriched TCRs. The Jaccard Index and the Morisita Overlap Index were used to quantify repertoire overlap between compartments. GLIPH grouped TCR beta CDR3s together with public tetramer-defined viral CDR3s, and a viral motif had to include at least three viral sequences and show V-gene enrichment. TCRdb's version of the immuneACCESS table is confined to in-frame rearrangements and falls short of the full clone set. An unresolved V gene accounts for under half of the shortfall where checked; the remainder is of unknown origin. V and J calls and clone size follow that table, whereas D and trimming were derived from the DNA. In this sample the table shows around 30,000 clones, more than 75% of which occur a single time. The ten largest account for roughly 13% of the sample.

About this clone itself: What this receptor recognizes is not known. Base qualities are missing; no much larger clone stands one base away.

The sequencing here drew on peripheral blood, taken before any cancer treatment. This chain is built from TRBV4-1 and TRBJ1-2; TRBD1 lines up with 8 middle nucleotides. The sequence was collected from an older female donor with stage III squamous cell lung carcinoma. The CDR3 reads as follows: CASSQDQGAVHYGYTF. The nucleotide sequence is TGCGCCAGCAGCCAAGATCAGGGGGCAGTACACTATGGCTACACCTTC.